These 25 T cell receptor beta chains came from one sample sequenced in a study of CD8+CD57+ T cells in acquired aplastic anemia. Genomic DNA acted as the template from which TCR beta VDJ combination and CDR3 sequence profiling were carried out. MiXCR, applied by TCRdb to the reads, yields one record per CDR3 protein. Among over 150,000 distinct CDR3 sequences listed, just under 45% were seen once. The specimen was sorted CD4+, CD8+, or CD8+CD57+ T cells (not recorded which) from PBMCs. These TCRs come from a human donor in good health.

CDR3 DNA: TGCAGTGCTAGTGGTGCGGGAGGCCCCCGGGAGACCCAGTACTTC. Translated, it gives CSASGAGGPRETQYF. The rearrangement links TRBV20-1 to TRBJ2-5, with TRBD2 identical over 8 bases. This CDR3 comprises 15 residues. Trimming at V came to 3 bases and at J to 5 bases, leaving 11 bases not matched to a gene. Germline CDR1 and CDR2: DFQATT and SNEGSKA (reference sequence).

This clonotype occurred a few times. The chain carries TRBV30 and TRBJ1-6; D possibly corresponds to TRBD1 (6 bases). V was clipped by 4 bases and J by 10 bases, with 23 bases between them. The CDR3 totals 16 residues. From germline, CDR1 is GTSNPN and CDR2 SVGIG (reference sequence). Here the CDR3 reads CAWTPSRGPVGSPLHF. The CDR3 region has the DNA TGTGCCTGGACCCCATCCAGGGGCCCCGTCGGGTCACCCCTCCACTTT.

This clonotype was observed many times. The rearrangement joins TRBV28 to TRBJ2-7, with D hard to call. CDR1 is MDHEN, CDR2 SYDVKM, per germline. Trimming left V 6 bases short and J 3 bases short, with 3 bases between. The CDR3 has 10 residues. The CDR3 sequence: CASSHYEQYF. In nucleotides, the CDR3 is TGTGCCAGCAGCCACTACGAGCAGTACTTC.

The chain couples TRBV6-4 to TRBJ2-3; a weak D match, TRBD2 (5 bases). The V and J ends lost 4 bases and 4 bases respectively, with 15 bases between them. From germline, CDR1 is MRHNA and CDR2 SNTAGT. The length of the CDR3 is 15 residues. The CDR3 DNA sequence: TGTGCCAGCAGTGGCTCTTTCACGAGGGCAGATACGCAGTATTTT. It encodes CASSGSFTRADTQYF.

This chain joins TRBV15 and TRBJ2-1; D remains unclear. Germline loops: CDR1 LNHNV, CDR2 YYDKDF (reference sequence). This CDR3 contains 14 residues. Trimming stripped 0 bases from V and 9 bases from J, with 12 bases between. The CDR3 region has the DNA TGTGCCACCAGCAGAGATAACGGTTTTACTGAGCAGTTCTTC. Encoded protein: CATSRDNGFTEQFF.

As concerns this clonotype: This sequence may be a read error, since a much larger clone differs from it by one base. This chain joins TRBV20-1 and TRBJ1-2; 8 bases align to TRBD1. Germline CDR1 reads DFQATT; CDR2 reads SNEGSKA (reference sequence). This CDR3 comprises 16 residues. Trimming cost V 6 bases and J 2 bases; bases outside gene matches: 14. DNA for the CDR3: TGCAGTGCAAAATCACCCGGGACAGGAGTAAACTATGGCTACACCTTC. Protein: CSAKSPGTGVNYGYTF.

The chain uses TRBV29-1 and TRBJ1-2; TRBD1 is a possible D gene (5 bases). The CDR3 sequence is 13 residues long. The V end lost 3 bases, the J end lost 8 bases, and 16 bases lay between the germline ends. The germline CDR1 and CDR2 sequences are SQVTM and ANQGSEA. The CDR3 sequence: CSVDDQGGIGYTF. The CDR3, as DNA: TGCAGCGTTGATGATCAGGGAGGGATAGGCTACACCTTC. The full variable domain, rest sourced from reference TRBV29-1 and TRBJ1-2, is SAVISQKPSRDICQRGTSLTIQCQVDSQVTMMFWYRQQPGQSLTLIATANQGSEATYESGFVIDKFPISRPNLTFSTLTVSNMSPEDSSIYLCSVDDQGGIGYTFGSGTRLTVV.

Concerning this clonotype: A read error may explain this, as a much larger clone is one base away. The rearrangement joins TRBV18 to TRBJ2-7; 7 nucleotides align to TRBD1. The CDR3 sequence is 11 residues long. Germline CDR1 reads KGHSH; CDR2 reads LQKENI. The CDR3 here is CAISNRGEQYF. As DNA, the CDR3 is TGTGCCATCTCAAACAGGGGCGAGCAGTACTTC.

This clonotype occurred once. The rearrangement uses TRBV6-1 and TRBJ2-7; D is perhaps TRBD1 (6 bases). The CDR3 is made up of 17 amino acids. The germline V gene encodes CDR1 MNHNS and CDR2 SASEGT. The V end lost 4 bases, the J end lost 5 bases, and 24 bases lay between the germline ends. The CDR3 coding sequence is TGTGCCAGCAGTGTGGAGTCTAGGGGACAAGGATCCCACGAGCAGTACTTC. This codes for CASSVESRGQGSHEQYF.

This chain connects TRBV28 to TRBJ1-5; possible D gene TRBD1, 6 bases. Per germline, CDR1 MDHEN and CDR2 SYDVKM. Between the trimmed V and J ends, which lost 6 bases and 4 bases, there was a span of 13 bases. CDR3 length equals 14 residues. DNA of the CDR3: TGTGCCAGCAGACCCGGGACAAGGAATCAGCCCCAGCATTTT. Translated: CASRPGTRNQPQHF. Full variable domain (rest looked up from reference TRBV28 and TRBJ1-5): DVKVTQSSRYLVKRTGEKVFLECVQDMDHENMFWYRQDPGLGLRLIYFSYDVKMKEKGDIPEGYSVSREKKERFSLILESASTNQTSMYLCASRPGTRNQPQHFGDGTRLSIL.

The chain couples TRBV2 to TRBJ1-1; TRBD1 matches 9 bases. The germline gives CDR1 SNHLY, CDR2 FYNNEI. The CDR3 consists of 13 residues. J was trimmed by 3 bases and V by 8 bases; bases with no gene match: 4. CDR3 residues: CASGQGRDTEAFF. The CDR3 nucleotides are TGTGCCAGCGGACAGGGGAGAGACACTGAAGCTTTCTTT.

The chain has TRBV2 and TRBJ1-4; 7 nucleotides agree with TRBD1. The CDR3 extends over 16 amino acids. With 7 bases clipped from V and 4 bases from J, the junction kept 12 bases outside the gene matches. Germline values: CDR1 SNHLY, CDR2 FYNNEI. CDR3 residues: CASKRSSGQNNEKLFF. Here the CDR3 DNA reads TGTGCCAGCAAAAGGTCTTCGGGACAGAATAATGAAAAACTGTTTTTT.

This clonotype turned up a few times. This may be a read error: a much more frequent sequence differs by one nucleotide. The rearrangement joins TRBV5-5 to TRBJ2-7, with D uncertain. Germline V gives CDR1 SGHKS, CDR2 YYEKEE (reference sequence). The CDR3 length is 13 residues. CDR3 protein: CACSEPASNEQYF. The CDR3 nucleotides are TGTGCCTGCAGCGAACCCGCGTCCAACGAGCAGTACTTC. Supplemented by reference TRBV5-5 and TRBJ2-7, the full variable domain reads DAGVTQSPTHLIKTRGQQVTLRCSPISGHKSVSWYQQVLGQGPQFIFQYYEKEERGRGNFPDRFSARQFPNYSSELNVNALLLGDSALYLCACSEPASNEQYFGPGTRLTVT.

The sample holds one count of this clonotype. This could be a read error, since a much larger clone is one nucleotide away. The chain is built from TRBV9 and TRBJ2-1; 14 bases line up with TRBD2. Germline CDR1 and CDR2: SGDLS and YYNGEE. The CDR3 extends over 15 amino acids. Unmatched junction bases numbered 8, after V lost 7 bases and J lost 8 bases. The CDR3 DNA reads as TGTGCCAGCGGGCCCAGACTAGCGGGAGGGGATGAGCAGTTCTTC. This sequence encodes CASGPRLAGGDEQFF.

Comments on this clonotype: A much larger clone lies one base from this, so it may be a read error. As the CDR3 is not closed by the conserved phenylalanine or tryptophan, this likely results from a read error. The CDR3 DNA sequence: TGCAGTGCCCCGGGGTTACAGACCGACACTGAAGCTTTCCTT. It encodes CSAPGLQTDTEAFL. This rearrangement joins TRBV20-1 to TRBJ1-1; no clear D. The CDR3 contains 14 residues. The V end lost 6 bases, the J end lost 3 bases, and 17 bases lay between the germline ends. Germline V CDR1 and CDR2: DFQATT, SNEGSKA (reference sequence).

In its sample, this clonotype was seen once. The V call is TRBV10-3, the J call TRBJ2-5, with 7 bases fitting TRBD1. CDR3 size: 13 residues. V dropped 9 bases and J dropped 2; count of bases not matched to a gene: 6. CDR1 ENHRY and CDR2 SYGVKD come from the germline V gene. CDR3 DNA: TGTGCCATTGGGACAGAGAAGCAAGAGACCCAGTACTTC. Translating it yields CAIGTEKQETQYF.

V and J are TRBV15 and TRBJ2-7, with D unclear. The germline V gene has CDR1 LNHNV and CDR2 YYDKDF (reference sequence). V was clipped by 0 bases and J by 3 bases, with 9 bases between them. The CDR3 loop spans 14 amino acids. The CDR3 is CATSRDHGDYEQYF. The CDR3 nucleotides read TGTGCCACCAGCAGAGATCATGGGGACTACGAGCAGTACTTC.

The V call is TRBV10-2, the J call TRBJ2-5, with D hard to call. The V gene lost 6 bases and the J gene lost 2 bases, with 7 bases spanning the gap. The CDR3 sequence is 12 residues long. CDR1 and CDR2 (germline): WSHSY, SAAADI. The CDR3 spells CASSTAQETQYF. CDR3 in DNA: TGCGCCAGCAGCACTGCGCAAGAGACCCAGTACTTC.

CDR3 nucleotides: TGCAGTGCTAGCAGACAGGGATTGCAGCCCCAGCATTTT. Translated: CSASRQGLQPQHF. The rearrangement uses TRBV20-1 and TRBJ1-5; 7 positions match TRBD1. This CDR3 has 13 residues. V shed 3 bases, J shed 7 bases, and the junction held 6 bases outside the gene matches. Germline V gene data show CDR1 as DFQATT and CDR2 as SNEGSKA (reference sequence).

About this clonotype itself: Since a much larger clone is just one base distant, this may be a read error. The CDR3 sequence: CASSRGTQGWSPLHF. CDR3 nucleotide sequence: TGTGCCAGCAGCCGAGGTACCCAGGGTTGGTCACCCCTCCACTTT. The chain employs TRBV3-1 and TRBJ1-6; D may be TRBD1 (5 bases). V lost 4 bases, J lost 10 bases, and 17 bases lay in between. Germline CDR1 reads LGHDT; CDR2 reads YNNKEL (reference sequence). The CDR3 is 15 residues long.

With regard to this clonotype: This may come from a read error, since a much larger clone is one base off. The chain's CDR3 is CAISENPSYGCTF. DNA of the CDR3: TGTGCCATCAGTGAAAATCCCAGCTATGGCTGCACCTTC. The chain has TRBV10-3 and TRBJ1-2; the D is unclear. Germline loops: CDR1 ENHRY, CDR2 SYGVKD. The CDR3 consists of 13 residues.

Notes on this clonotype: The junction differs from germline at one of its ends, possibly a read error. The rearrangement links TRBV24-1 to TRBJ2-1; TRBD2 matches 13 bases. Germline CDR1 and CDR2: KGHDR and SFDVKD. This CDR3 region has 17 residues. The CDR3 bases are TGTGCCACCAGTGACCGAATCGGACTAGCGGGAGTCAATGAGCGGTTCTTC. Residues: CATSDRIGLAGVNERFF.

This clonotype has a handful of counts. This rearrangement joins TRBV6-2 or TRBV6-3 to TRBJ1-1; D unresolved. From germline, CDR1 is MNHEY and CDR2 SVGEGT. The CDR3 runs 13 residues. Deletions cut 2 bases from V and 9 bases from J, with 13 bases between. The CDR3, as DNA: TGTGCCAGCAGTTACCTAAATTTGTTACAAGCTTTCTTT. Its translation: CASSYLNLLQAFF.

In this sample, this clonotype turned up many times. The chain links TRBV4-3 to TRBJ2-6; 7 bases agree with TRBD1. This CDR3 region has 16 residues. Germline V lookup: CDR1 LGHNA, CDR2 YSLEER. Losses at the gene ends were 1 base for V and 2 bases for J; bases not matched to a gene: 2. CDR3: CASSQGTGAGANVLTF. The CDR3 region has the DNA TGCGCCAGCAGCCAAGGTACAGGGGCTGGGGCCAACGTCCTGACTTTC.

The rearrangement links TRBV27 to TRBJ2-3; D possibly uses TRBD1 or TRBD2 (6 bases each). Looked up from germline, CDR1 is MNHEY and CDR2 is SMNVEV (reference sequence). The CDR3 has 16 amino acids. With 6 bases removed from V and 3 bases from J, the gap between germline ends came to 19 bases. The CDR3 sequence: CASSHMGGGTTDTQYF. CDR3 nucleotide sequence: TGTGCCAGCAGCCACATGGGGGGCGGTACAACAGATACGCAGTATTTT.